This TCR beta chain was profiled in a study of blood T cell repertoires in COVID-19. This CDR3 is built from 14 residues. Looked up from germline, CDR1 is SEHNR and CDR2 is FQNEAQ (reference sequence). V lost 5 bases and J 5 bases, leaving 16 bases between the germline ends. As originally analysed: From reference gene primer amplification, estimates of nucleated cell counts were derived. Sequencing was performed with immunoSEQ multiplex PCR; in TCRdb, only in-frame clones are kept and a portion is missing. The D gene and trimming were derived from the DNA, and the V and J assignments and clone size from that table. Of fewer than 300,000 clones listed, around 84% are singletons. Cohorts were assigned according to the clinical history that participants reported. Cohort 3 recovery required two negative PCRs, clearance, or symptom resolution.

The material sequenced was PBMCs or T cells enriched from blood (not recorded which). The chain carries TRBV7-9 and TRBJ2-7; maybe TRBD1 (5 bases). The clonotype originates from a woman aged 50 to 65 who had recovered from COVID-19. The DNA of the CDR3 is TGTGCCAGCAGCCAGCCGACAGTGTCCCACGAGCAGTACTTC. It yields the protein CASSQPTVSHEQYF.